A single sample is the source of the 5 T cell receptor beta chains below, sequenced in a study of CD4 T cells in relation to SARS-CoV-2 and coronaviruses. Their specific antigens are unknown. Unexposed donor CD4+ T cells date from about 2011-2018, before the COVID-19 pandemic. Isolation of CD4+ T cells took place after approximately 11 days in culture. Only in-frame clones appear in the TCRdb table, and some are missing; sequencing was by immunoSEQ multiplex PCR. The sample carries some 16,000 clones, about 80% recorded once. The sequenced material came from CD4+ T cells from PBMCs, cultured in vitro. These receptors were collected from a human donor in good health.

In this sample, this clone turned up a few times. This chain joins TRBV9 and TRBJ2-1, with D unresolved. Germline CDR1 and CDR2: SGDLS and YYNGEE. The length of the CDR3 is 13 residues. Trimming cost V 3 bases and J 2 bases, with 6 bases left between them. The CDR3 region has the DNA TGTGCCAGCAGCGCCCTACCCTACAATGAGCAGTTCTTC. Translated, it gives CASSALPYNEQFF.

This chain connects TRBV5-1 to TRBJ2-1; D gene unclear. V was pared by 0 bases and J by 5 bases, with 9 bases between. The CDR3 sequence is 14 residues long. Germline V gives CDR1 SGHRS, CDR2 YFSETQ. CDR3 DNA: TGCGCCAGCAGCTTGGGTCCTACGAACAATGAGCAGTTCTTC. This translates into CASSLGPTNNEQFF.

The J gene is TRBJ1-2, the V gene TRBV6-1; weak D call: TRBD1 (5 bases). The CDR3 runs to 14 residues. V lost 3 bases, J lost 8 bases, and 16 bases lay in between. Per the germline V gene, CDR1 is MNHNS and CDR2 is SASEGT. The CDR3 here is CASSDTRESRGYTF. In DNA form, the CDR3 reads TGTGCCAGCAGTGATACCAGGGAATCCCGCGGCTACACCTTC.

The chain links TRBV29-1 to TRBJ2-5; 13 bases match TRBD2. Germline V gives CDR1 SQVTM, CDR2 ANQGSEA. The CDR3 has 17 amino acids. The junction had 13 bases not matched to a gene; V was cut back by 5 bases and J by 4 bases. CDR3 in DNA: TGCAGCGTTTTCGGACTAGCGGGAGAAGAAGTTTTAGAGACCCAGTACTTC. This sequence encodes CSVFGLAGEEVLETQYF.

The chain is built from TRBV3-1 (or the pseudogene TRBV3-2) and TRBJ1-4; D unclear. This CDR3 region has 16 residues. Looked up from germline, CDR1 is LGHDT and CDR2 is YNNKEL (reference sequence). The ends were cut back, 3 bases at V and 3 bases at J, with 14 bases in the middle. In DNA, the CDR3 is TGTGCCAGCAGCCACCTTGGGCCGGCGGCTAATGAAAAACTGTTTTTT. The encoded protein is CASSHLGPAANEKLFF.